Sequencing of this T cell receptor (beta chain) was carried out in a study of blood T cell repertoires in COVID-19 (TCRdb year 2020). Notes on the research overall: Samples covering the acute and convalescent phases of COVID-19 were provided by collaborators in the United States, Italy and Spain. The material from the prospective study consisted of cDNA or gDNA derived from T cells, B-cell-depleted T cells, or PBMCs. Deeply sampled blood TCRbeta repertoires from subjects exposed to, actively infected with, or recovered from COVID-19 were included in the dataset. A freely available public database, intended as a resource for researchers studying the immune response to SARS-CoV-2, is where the repertoires were released. Samples came from the ongoing ImmuneRACE study (first 160 participants) plus 1,254 subjects from 6 global collaborators. The sample metadata nearly always contained a de-identified subject ID, COVID-19 status, age in years and sex. Where available, HLA class I and class II types were taken from metadata supplied by the sample provider and were not determined by assay-based typing.

From its cysteine to its phenylalanine, the CDR3 spans 13 amino acids. The DNA shown is the 39-base CDR3, in frame from base 1. The junction shows trimming of 6 bases on V and 4 bases on J, plus 11 bases between the germline ends. As encoded in the germline V gene, CDR1 is MNHEY while CDR2 is SVGEGT. Samples from volunteer blood donors who had recovered from COVID-19 were contributed by a second Seattle source. Collaborating institutions collected whole blood in K2EDTA tubes following their own protocols. For TCRbeta analysis, collaborators shipped samples as frozen whole blood, isolated PBMCs, or DNA extracted from either of those sample types. Study-wide conclusions, independent of this receptor: The amount of clinical and demographic metadata varied by source and participant and was provided uncurated.

On this clone: Its antigen remains unidentified. The input lacks base qualities; no much larger clone sits a single base away.

TCRbeta CDR3 regions were amplified from genomic DNA by means of the immunoSEQ Assay, a bias-controlled multiplex PCR. In the authors' own workflow: Within the assay, amplification of reference gene primers was used to estimate how many nucleated cells each sample contained. To quantify the absolute abundance of each unique TCRbeta CDR3 rearrangement, sequence reads were collapsed and filtered. For each sample, productive Simpson clonality was calculated by taking the square root of Simpson's diversity index across productive rearrangements. TCRdb obtained this table from immuneACCESS and retained in-frame rearrangements with V and J assigned. These tables miss some clones; where compared with another copy, unresolved V genes account for less than half of the shortfall, and the remainder is unexplained. V and J calls and clone size are given by that table; D and trimming were obtained from the DNA. The table for this sample lists some 250,000 clones; around 88% of them were counted only once. The ten largest clonotypes hold around 2.8% of the sample.

The receptor's source is a woman aged 30 to 39 who had recovered from COVID-19. The sequenced sample was peripheral blood. The V and J segments used are TRBV6-2 or TRBV6-3 and TRBJ2-3, with TRBD2 as a weak D call on 6 bases. The CDR3 region reads CASSSGTSDTQYF. Read as DNA, the sequence is TGTGCCAGCAGCTCCGGGACTTCAGATACGCAGTATTTT.